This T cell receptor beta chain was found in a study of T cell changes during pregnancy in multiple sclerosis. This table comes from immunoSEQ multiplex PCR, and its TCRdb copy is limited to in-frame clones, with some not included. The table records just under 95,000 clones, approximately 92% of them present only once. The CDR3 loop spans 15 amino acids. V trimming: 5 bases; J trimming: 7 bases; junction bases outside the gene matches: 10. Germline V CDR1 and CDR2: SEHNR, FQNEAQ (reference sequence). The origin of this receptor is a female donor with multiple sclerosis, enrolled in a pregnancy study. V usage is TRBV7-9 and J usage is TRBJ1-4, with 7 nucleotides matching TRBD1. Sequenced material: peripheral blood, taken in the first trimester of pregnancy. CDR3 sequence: CASSTRQGRIEKLFF. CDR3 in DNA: TGTGCCAGCAGCACGAGACAGGGCCGGATTGAAAAACTGTTTTTT. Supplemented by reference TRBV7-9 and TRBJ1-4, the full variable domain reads DTGVSQNPRHKITKRGQNVTFRCDPISEHNRLYWYRQTLGQGPEFLTYFQNEAQLEKSRLLSDRFSAERPKGSFSTLEIQRTEQGDSAMYLCASSTRQGRIEKLFFGSGTQLSVL.